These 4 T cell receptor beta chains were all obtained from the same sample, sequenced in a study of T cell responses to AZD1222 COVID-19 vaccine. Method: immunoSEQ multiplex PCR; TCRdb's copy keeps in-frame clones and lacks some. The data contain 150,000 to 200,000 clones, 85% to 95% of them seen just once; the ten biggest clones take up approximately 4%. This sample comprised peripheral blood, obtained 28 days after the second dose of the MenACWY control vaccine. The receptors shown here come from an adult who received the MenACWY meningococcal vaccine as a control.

The CDR3 here is CASILEGFNSPLHF. The CDR3 bases are TGTGCCAGCATCCTGGAAGGGTTTAATTCACCCCTCCACTTT. This chain uses TRBV6-5 with TRBJ1-6, with D hard to call. The CDR3 length is 14 residues. The V gene's germline CDR1 is MNHEY and CDR2 SVGAGI. V was trimmed by 7 bases and J by 6 bases, leaving 13 bases between them.

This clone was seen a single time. CDR3 in amino acids: CAISASSGAGSPLHF. DNA of the CDR3: TGTGCCATCAGTGCCTCGTCGGGCGCAGGATCACCCCTCCACTTT. The rearrangement uses TRBV10-3 and TRBJ1-6; no firm D call. Trimming left V 4 bases short and J 10 bases short, with 17 bases between. The CDR3 consists of 15 residues. The germline V gene has CDR1 ENHRY and CDR2 SYGVKD.

CDR3 coding DNA: TGTGCCAGCAGATTGGTATCCTTGAACACTGAAGCTTTCTTT. Translating gives CASRLVSLNTEAFF. The rearrangement joins TRBV11-2 to TRBJ1-1, with D unresolved. The CDR3 sequence is 14 residues long. Trimming took off 6 bases at V and 0 bases at J, with 11 bases between the two ends. Germline values: CDR1 SGHAT, CDR2 FQNNGV.

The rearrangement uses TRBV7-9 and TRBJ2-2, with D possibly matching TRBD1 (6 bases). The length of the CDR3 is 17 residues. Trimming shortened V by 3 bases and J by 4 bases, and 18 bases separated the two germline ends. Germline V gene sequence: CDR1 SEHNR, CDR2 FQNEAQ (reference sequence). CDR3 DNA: TGTGCCAGCAGCTTGCGAAGCCAGGGGCCGGGCACCGGGGAGCTGTTTTTT. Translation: CASSLRSQGPGTGELFF. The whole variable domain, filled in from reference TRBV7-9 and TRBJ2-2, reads DTGVSQNPRHKITKRGQNVTFRCDPISEHNRLYWYRQTLGQGPEFLTYFQNEAQLEKSRLLSDRFSAERPKGSFSTLEIQRTEQGDSAMYLCASSLRSQGPGTGELFFGEGSRLTVL.